One sample yielded the 25 T cell receptor beta chains listed below, sequenced in a study of blood T cell repertoires in COVID-19. The repertoire was sequenced with immunoSEQ multiplex PCR; TCRdb's copy has only in-frame clones and lacks some. The sample carries around 200,000 clones, around 90% recorded once. The sample comprised peripheral blood. The receptors were gathered from a man aged 35 to 55 with active or convalescent COVID-19.

DNA for the CDR3: TGTGCCTGGAGTGTACGGGGGAGACCCTATAGCAATCAGCCCCAGCATTTT. It yields the protein CAWSVRGRPYSNQPQHF. The gene calls are TRBV30 and TRBJ1-5, with a possible D match to TRBD1 (5 bases). The CDR3 has 17 amino acids. CDR1 is GTSNPN and CDR2 is SVGIG in the germline V gene (reference sequence). V gave up 0 bases and J gave up 0 bases, with 15 bases separating them.

The chain is built from TRBV10-2 and TRBJ2-1, with TRBD2 matching 8 bases. The CDR3 totals 16 residues. Germline values: CDR1 WSHSY, CDR2 SAAADI. V lost 6 bases and J lost 4; bases outside the gene matches: 11. The CDR3 nucleotides are TGCGCCAGCAGGTCCGGGGGGGCGGGGGGTTACAATGAGCAGTTCTTC. It specifies CASRSGGAGGYNEQFF.

The rearrangement joins TRBV11-3 to TRBJ2-2, with TRBD1 matching over 8 bases. Trimming at V came to 6 bases and at J to 6 bases, leaving 12 bases not matched to a gene. CDR3 length: 16 amino acids. CDR1 and CDR2 from the germline V gene are SGHNT and YENEEA. The CDR3 loop is CASRSPGQANAGELFF. The CDR3 nucleotides are TGTGCCAGCAGATCCCCGGGACAGGCAAATGCCGGGGAGCTGTTTTTT.

The V gene is TRBV15, the J gene TRBJ2-7; D is unclear. The length of the CDR3 is 13 residues. Germline-derived CDR1 and CDR2 are LNHNV and YYDKDF (reference sequence). Trimming removed 2 bases at V and 2 bases at J, with 7 bases between. The CDR3 nucleotides read TGTGCCACCAGCAGAACAGCCACCTACGAGCAGTACTTC. This translates into CATSRTATYEQYF.

J is TRBJ2-7 and V is TRBV7-2; 9 positions agree with TRBD1. From germline, CDR1 is SGHTA and CDR2 FQGNSA. The trim removed 2 bases at V and 4 bases at J, leaving 6 bases unmatched. The CDR3 loop spans 15 amino acids. CDR3 nucleotides: TGTGCCAGCAGCTTAAGCTGGGACAGGGTGTACGAGCAGTACTTC. Amino acids: CASSLSWDRVYEQYF.

The chain combines TRBV2 with TRBJ1-1; D is unclear. Germline V lookup: CDR1 SNHLY, CDR2 FYNNEI. The CDR3 sequence is 12 residues long. V lost 4 bases and J 3 bases, leaving 6 bases between the germline ends. CDR3 sequence: CASSGEDTEAFF. The CDR3 DNA follows: TGTGCCAGCAGTGGTGAGGACACTGAAGCTTTCTTT.

In DNA, the CDR3 is TGTGCCAGCAGTCTCTTCCGAGACAGGGGGGGAGATACGCAGTATTTT. Its protein is CASSLFRDRGGDTQYF. This rearrangement joins TRBV27 to TRBJ2-3, with TRBD1 matching over 9 bases. Germline-derived CDR1 and CDR2 are MNHEY and SMNVEV (reference sequence). This CDR3 is 16 amino acids long. Trimming cost V 5 bases and J 5 bases; bases outside gene matches: 11.

A single count supports this clone. The chain is built from TRBV28 and TRBJ1-1; no definite D call. Germline V gene sequence: CDR1 MDHEN, CDR2 SYDVKM. The V and J ends lost 5 bases and 11 bases respectively, with 15 bases between them. This CDR3 has 12 amino acids. The CDR3 DNA sequence: TGTGCCAGCAGTATAAACGGGGTTGGTGCTTTCTTT. Translation: CASSINGVGAFF.

The chain has TRBV19 and TRBJ2-3, with 9 bases that match TRBD2. The V gene end was trimmed by 0 bases and the J gene end by 4 bases; junction bases not matched to a gene: 5. The CDR3 has 16 amino acids. The germline gives CDR1 LNHDA, CDR2 SQIVND (reference sequence). CDR3 amino acids: CASSIEPGLAADTQYF. The CDR3 DNA reads as TGTGCCAGTAGTATAGAACCGGGACTAGCTGCAGATACGCAGTATTTT.

This clone was counted a few times. The chain recombines TRBV5-4 with TRBJ2-3, with 8 bases matching TRBD1. The junction had 7 bases not matched to a gene; V was cut back by 5 bases and J by 2 bases. Per germline, CDR1 SGHNT and CDR2 YYREEE (reference sequence). The CDR3 is made up of 15 amino acids. CDR3 residues: CASSPGTGITDTQYF. CDR3 nucleotides: TGTGCCAGCAGTCCCGGGACAGGTATCACAGATACGCAGTATTTT.

This chain uses TRBV11-3 with TRBJ2-7, with a tentative D call TRBD2 (5 bases). In germline, CDR1 is SGHNT, CDR2 YENEEA. The CDR3 runs 15 residues. V was shortened by 1 base and J by 5 bases, with 15 bases between the two germline ends. The CDR3 nucleotides are TGTGCCAGCAGCTTAGCTCCGGGGATGTCGGACGAGCAGTACTTC. Translating gives CASSLAPGMSDEQYF.

The chain recombines TRBV7-3 with TRBJ1-4, with 7 positions matching TRBD1. This CDR3 has 16 residues. Germline V gives CDR1 SGHTA, CDR2 FQGTGA. Trimming took 7 bases from V and 0 from J; bases not matched to a gene: 8. The CDR3 DNA is TGTGCCAGCATCCCGGGACAGAAATCAACTAATGAAAAACTGTTTTTT. Translated, it gives CASIPGQKSTNEKLFF. Combining the CDR3 with reference TRBV7-3 and TRBJ1-4 gives the whole variable domain GAGVSQTPSNKVTEKGKYVELRCDPISGHTALYWYRQSLGQGPEFLIYFQGTGAADDSGLPNDRFFAVRPEGSVSTLKIQRTERGDSAVYLCASIPGQKSTNEKLFFGSGTQLSVL.

Only a few counts were recorded for this clone. J is TRBJ1-2 and V is TRBV3-1 (or the pseudogene TRBV3-2); D unresolved. The V gene lost 4 bases and the J gene lost 7 bases, with 13 bases spanning the gap. CDR3 length: 13 amino acids. Germline V gene lookup returns CDR1 LGHDT and CDR2 YNNKEL (reference sequence). In DNA form, the CDR3 reads TGTGCCAGCAGCCGCGGAGAGAATCTTGGCTACACCTTC. The encoded protein is CASSRGENLGYTF.

The rearrangement uses TRBV27 and TRBJ2-3; possible D gene TRBD1, 5 bases. The CDR3 contains 13 residues. With 8 bases removed from V and 0 bases from J, the gap between germline ends came to 9 bases. CDR1 and CDR2 (germline): MNHEY, SMNVEV (reference sequence). The CDR3 region is CASGHSSTDTQYF. The CDR3 nucleotides read TGTGCCAGCGGACACTCTAGCACAGATACGCAGTATTTT.

This clone came up once. The chain is built from TRBV29-1 and TRBJ1-1; no clear D gene. Germline assignment: CDR1 SQVTM and CDR2 ANQGSEA. The CDR3 consists of 12 residues. V dropped 4 bases and J dropped 2 bases, with 8 bases sitting between them. The DNA for the CDR3 is TGCAGCGTTGTACGGACTAACACTGAAGCTTTCTTT. This encodes CSVVRTNTEAFF.

This chain uses TRBV19 with TRBJ2-3; 11 bases map to TRBD2. The trim removed 3 bases at V and 4 bases at J, leaving 3 bases unmatched. Germline V lookup: CDR1 LNHDA, CDR2 SQIVND (reference sequence). The CDR3 runs 15 residues. The CDR3 region is CASSILAGGSDTQYF. DNA of the CDR3: TGTGCCAGTAGTATCCTAGCGGGGGGCTCAGATACGCAGTATTTT.

The CDR3 DNA reads TGTGCCTTCCTAGCTAGCGGGGGGAGAGATACGCAGTATTTT. Translating gives CAFLASGGRDTQYF. J is TRBJ2-3 and V is TRBV30; 11 bases fit TRBD2. This CDR3 spans 14 amino acids. The V gene end was trimmed by 7 bases and the J gene end by 5 bases; junction bases not matched to a gene: 8. Germline CDR1 GTSNPN, CDR2 SVGIG (reference sequence).

The chain combines TRBV19 with TRBJ1-2, with D perhaps TRBD1 (6 bases). Germline loops: CDR1 LNHDA, CDR2 SQIVND (reference sequence). The CDR3 extends over 15 amino acids. V was pared by 8 bases and J by 0 bases, with 16 bases between. The CDR3 region is CASVPQGTANYGYTF. DNA of the CDR3: TGTGCCAGTGTGCCTCAGGGGACCGCTAACTATGGCTACACCTTC.

In this sample, this clone turned up once. The genes are TRBV19 and TRBJ1-2, with D perhaps TRBD1 (5 bases). The germline V and J ends were trimmed by 1 base and 7 bases, with 19 bases remaining between them. The CDR3 has 16 residues. Germline V gene lookup returns CDR1 LNHDA and CDR2 SQIVND (reference sequence). The CDR3 nucleotides are TGTGCCAGTAGTATAGGCCCAGGAGACTGGGACTTTGGCTACACCTTC. It codes for CASSIGPGDWDFGYTF.

This rearrangement joins TRBV7-9 to TRBJ1-4; D not certain. The CDR3 consists of 14 residues. Trimming pared 3 bases from V and 8 bases from J, leaving 13 bases between. Germline V gene lookup returns CDR1 SEHNR and CDR2 FQNEAQ (reference sequence). The CDR3 region is CASSFDRGGEKLFF. The CDR3, as DNA: TGTGCCAGCAGCTTCGACCGCGGAGGGGAAAAACTGTTTTTT.

The chain is built from TRBV29-1 and TRBJ1-4; TRBD1 agrees at 7 bases. This CDR3 has 15 residues. Germline loops: CDR1 SQVTM, CDR2 ANQGSEA. V gave up 6 bases and J gave up 6 bases; unmatched junction bases: 13. CDR3 protein: CSVMSGTAWDEKLFF. CDR3 nucleotide sequence: TGCAGCGTGATGTCGGGGACAGCCTGGGATGAAAAACTGTTTTTT.

This sequence joins TRBV12-3 or TRBV12-4 and TRBJ1-2; no reliable D call. The CDR3 consists of 12 residues. Trimming took off 5 bases at V and 4 bases at J, with 8 bases between the two ends. The CDR3, as DNA: TGTGCCAGCAGTCCCGACATCTATGGCTACACCTTC. Translation: CASSPDIYGYTF.

This sequence joins TRBV28 and TRBJ1-3; D unclear. The CDR3 covers 14 residues. Germline CDR1 is MDHEN and CDR2 is SYDVKM. Trimming stripped 7 bases from V and 1 base from J, with 11 bases between. The CDR3 sequence: CASTTGWSGNTIYF. Here the CDR3 DNA reads TGTGCCAGCACCACGGGATGGTCTGGAAACACCATATATTTT.

In the case of this clone: This sample also contains other DNA sequences that code for the same CDR3. The chain couples TRBV29-1 to TRBJ1-1; TRBD1 might be the D (6 bases). Germline V gene lookup returns CDR1 SQVTM and CDR2 ANQGSEA. V was clipped by 6 bases and J by 0 bases, with 11 bases between them. The CDR3 covers 13 residues. CDR3 DNA sequence: TGCAGCGTGGAGGACAGATTGAACACTGAAGCTTTCTTT. Translating it yields CSVEDRLNTEAFF.

This clone turned up a few times. V and J are TRBV28 and TRBJ1-1; D is unresolved. Trimming stripped 10 bases from V and 0 bases from J, with 6 bases between. Germline V lookup: CDR1 MDHEN, CDR2 SYDVKM. The CDR3 length is 11 residues. The CDR3 DNA reads as TGTGCCACCCTCTTGAACACTGAAGCTTTCTTT. It is translated as CATLLNTEAFF.